This T cell receptor beta chain stems from a study of vaccination effects on CD4 cells after COVID-19. Findings of the study overall: Few convalescent patients were included, and no early post-infection timepoints were sampled.

The V end was cut by 2 bases, the J end by 2 bases, with 13 bases between. The CDR3 is made up of 15 amino acids. Germline CDR1 and CDR2: MNHNS and SASEGT. The data were produced by immunoSEQ multiplex PCR, yet TCRdb's version contains in-frame clones alone and is incomplete. The table lists just under 60,000 clones, roughly three quarters of them singletons. Of note for this clone: Its antigen remains unknown.

ViraFEST used viral peptide pools to expand antigen-specific CD4+ T cells before sequencing. Researchers isolated CD4+ T cells once approximately 10 days of culture had elapsed. Everyone in the study got two shots of either the BNT162b2 or mRNA-1273 vaccine. Sequencing used CD4+ T cells from PBMCs cultured with HCoV-OC43 spike peptides, obtained after COVID-19 vaccination. Subset indicated: HCoV-OC43 spike overlapping peptide pool stimulation. V is TRBV6-1 and J is TRBJ2-7; perhaps D is TRBD1 or TRBD2 (5 bases each). The sequence was collected from a human donor who received a COVID-19 vaccine. CDR3 bases: TGTGCCAGCAGTGAATCGATGGGGGATACCTACGAGCAGTACGTC. Amino acid sequence: CASSESMGDTYEQYV.